Listed here are 31 T cell receptor beta chains from one sample, sequenced in a study of shared clonotypes between healthy human individuals. The method was immunoSEQ multiplex PCR; TCRdb's version includes in-frame clones alone and lacks a portion of them. The table has about 820,000 clones, over 90% seen once. Naive CD8 isolation took CD45RO-negative cells positively selected for CCR7 and excluded terminally differentiated effector memory CD45RA+ cells. Specimen: naive CD8+ T cells sorted from blood. The receptors here all came from a man aged 25-40 years in good health.

The rearrangement links TRBV4-1 to TRBJ2-2; a weak D match, TRBD2 (5 bases). The CDR3 is 18 amino acids. Trimming cost V 0 bases and J 3 bases, with 17 bases left between them. Germline loops: CDR1 MGHRA, CDR2 YSYEKL. Here the CDR3 reads CASSQDPFPTSDTGELFF. The CDR3 DNA reads TGCGCCAGCAGCCAAGATCCGTTCCCTACTAGTGACACCGGGGAGCTGTTTTTT.

The CDR3 sequence: CASSADGEYNEQFF. CDR3 DNA: TGTGCCAGCAGTGCCGACGGGGAATACAATGAGCAGTTCTTC. The V call is TRBV27, the J call TRBJ2-1; a possible D gene is TRBD2 (5 bases). Trimming left V 5 bases short and J 4 bases short, with 12 bases between. The CDR3 covers 14 residues. CDR1 and CDR2 (germline): MNHEY, SMNVEV (reference sequence).

Only a few counts were recorded for this clone. V is TRBV6-4 and J is TRBJ2-1; 12 bases are a match to TRBD2. From germline, CDR1 is MRHNA and CDR2 SNTAGT. V shed 8 bases, J shed 5 bases, and the junction held 4 bases outside the gene matches. The CDR3 consists of 14 residues. The chain's CDR3 is CASATSGSHNEQFF. CDR3 bases: TGTGCCAGCGCGACTAGCGGGAGCCACAATGAGCAGTTCTTC.

For this clone: With a much larger clone just one base away, this may be a read error. The J gene is TRBJ2-1, the V gene TRBV7-8; D is ambiguous. The V end lost 5 bases, the J end lost 7 bases, and 3 bases lay between the germline ends. The germline CDR1 and CDR2 sequences are SGHVS and FQNEAQ. The CDR3 covers 10 residues. The CDR3 DNA sequence: TGTGCCAGCAGCGCTAATGAGCAGTTCTTC. It encodes CASSANEQFF.

This clone has only a few counts. The chain is built from TRBV28 and TRBJ2-3; D gene uncertain. V lost 4 bases and J 1 base, leaving 12 bases between the germline ends. The CDR3 is made up of 15 amino acids. Germline V gene lookup returns CDR1 MDHEN and CDR2 SYDVKM. Here the CDR3 reads CASSYQEQRTDTQYF. CDR3 nucleotides: TGTGCCAGCAGTTACCAAGAGCAGCGCACAGATACGCAGTATTTT.

The CDR3 here is CASSSPGTSKSTDTQYF. CDR3 sequence (DNA): TGTGCCAGCAGCTCCCCCGGGACTAGCAAGAGCACAGATACGCAGTATTTT. This sequence joins TRBV7-9 and TRBJ2-3; 9 bases agree with TRBD2. V lost 4 bases and J lost 0; bases outside the gene matches: 8. Germline V lookup: CDR1 SEHNR, CDR2 FQNEAQ (reference sequence). This CDR3 has 17 amino acids.

V is TRBV9 and J is TRBJ1-1; D not certain. Trimming stripped 0 bases from V and 1 base from J, with 7 bases between. The germline CDR1 and CDR2 sequences are SGDLS and YYNGEE. The CDR3 is 14 amino acids. The CDR3 DNA follows: TGTGCCAGCAGCGTAGCTGGGGAGAACACTGAAGCTTTCTTT. This gives the protein CASSVAGENTEAFF.

The CDR3 coding sequence is TGCGCCAGCAGCCCCATAGCGGGAGATAACACAGATACGCAGTATTTT. Amino acids: CASSPIAGDNTDTQYF. The rearrangement joins TRBV10-2 to TRBJ2-3, with 9 bases aligning to TRBD2. The CDR3 consists of 16 residues. The V segment lost 6 bases and the J segment 2 bases; nucleotides outside the gene matches: 9. Germline lookup yields CDR1 WSHSY and CDR2 SAAADI.

The V and J genes are TRBV5-1 and TRBJ1-3; no definite D call. Trimming took 2 bases from V and 3 from J, leaving 6 bases between them. Germline assignment: CDR1 SGHRS and CDR2 YFSETQ. This CDR3 region has 13 residues. Here the CDR3 DNA reads TGCGCCAGCAGCTTACCAGATGGAAACACCATATATTTT. It yields the protein CASSLPDGNTIYF. Together with reference TRBV5-1 and TRBJ1-3, the CDR3 gives the full variable domain: KAGVTQTPRYLIKTRGQQVTLSCSPISGHRSVSWYQQTPGQGLQFLFEYFSETQRNKGNFPGRFSGRQFSNSRSEMNVSTLELGDSALYLCASSLPDGNTIYFGEGSWLTVV.

The chain recombines TRBV4-3 with TRBJ2-7, with unresolved D. The V and J ends lost 1 base and 1 base respectively, with 11 bases between them. The CDR3 runs 15 residues. Germline V gene data show CDR1 as LGHNA and CDR2 as YSLEER. CDR3 bases: TGCGCCAGCAGCCAAGGGTCGGATATGTCCTACGAGCAGTACTTC. It codes for CASSQGSDMSYEQYF.

The chain couples TRBV9 to TRBJ2-2; D is perhaps TRBD1 or TRBD2 (5 bases each). The germline V and J ends were trimmed by 1 base and 1 base, with 26 bases remaining between them. Germline V gene sequence: CDR1 SGDLS, CDR2 YYNGEE. This CDR3 spans 21 amino acids. The CDR3 here is CASSVTGRAGTLGQNTGELFF. The CDR3 coding sequence is TGTGCCAGCAGCGTAACAGGACGGGCCGGGACCTTGGGGCAGAACACCGGGGAGCTGTTTTTT.

The rearrangement joins TRBV27 to TRBJ2-7, with 7 nucleotides matching TRBD1. After removal of 6 bases from V and 6 bases from J, the junction contained 8 bases not matched to a gene. Germline V CDR1 and CDR2: MNHEY, SMNVEV (reference sequence). The CDR3 contains 13 residues. The CDR3 DNA reads as TGTGCCAGCAGCACAGGGGTTTCCGGCGAGCAGTACTTC. Protein product: CASSTGVSGEQYF.

V usage is TRBV29-1 and J usage is TRBJ2-2; D possibly corresponds to TRBD1 (5 bases). V lost 1 base to trimming and J lost 0 bases, with 15 bases between them. Germline CDR1 is SQVTM and CDR2 is ANQGSEA. The CDR3 is 17 residues long. The CDR3 bases are TGCAGCGTTGAAGGAAGGGGCCATGACGCGAACACCGGGGAGCTGTTTTTT. Amino acids: CSVEGRGHDANTGELFF.

The chain carries TRBV28 and TRBJ2-3; D possibly corresponds to TRBD2 (6 bases). The germline V and J ends were trimmed by 5 bases and 2 bases, with 11 bases remaining between them. This CDR3 is built from 14 residues. The germline V gene has CDR1 MDHEN and CDR2 SYDVKM. The CDR3 here is CASSLLADTDTQYF. In nucleotides, the CDR3 is TGTGCCAGCAGTCTACTAGCAGACACAGATACGCAGTATTTT.

The chain couples TRBV28 to TRBJ2-7; 9 bases line up with TRBD2. J was trimmed by 4 bases and V by 7 bases; bases with no gene match: 11. The germline gives CDR1 MDHEN, CDR2 SYDVKM. The CDR3 spans 15 residues. In DNA form, the CDR3 reads TGTGCCAGCATCCCCTTAGCGGGGGAGCCTTACGAGCAGTACTTC. It specifies CASIPLAGEPYEQYF.

With regard to this clone: The same CDR3 is also encoded by other DNA sequences in this sample. The chain has TRBV27 and TRBJ2-1; D is unclear. Deletions cut 6 bases from V and 5 bases from J, with 8 bases between. The CDR3 is made up of 12 amino acids. Germline CDR1 is MNHEY and CDR2 is SMNVEV (reference sequence). The CDR3 sequence is CASSRPNNEQFF. CDR3 DNA sequence: TGTGCCAGCAGCAGACCAAACAATGAGCAGTTCTTC.

J is TRBJ2-7 and V is TRBV11-2; D possibly uses TRBD1 or TRBD2 (5 bases each). In germline, CDR1 is SGHAT, CDR2 FQNNGV. The CDR3 consists of 13 residues. V lost 1 base and J lost 6, with 10 bases in between. The CDR3 DNA reads TGTGCCAGCAGCTTAGTTGTGGGGGTCGAGCAGTACTTC. Protein sequence: CASSLVVGVEQYF.

J is TRBJ2-1 and V is TRBV11-2, with 7 bases lining up with TRBD1. CDR1 is SGHAT and CDR2 is FQNNGV in the germline V gene. The ends lost 4 bases at V and 0 bases at J; junction bases unmatched: 6. The CDR3 is made up of 16 amino acids. CDR3 sequence reads: CASSSGQTPSYNEQFF. For the CDR3, the DNA is TGTGCCAGCAGCTCGGGACAGACCCCCTCCTACAATGAGCAGTTCTTC.

The rearrangement uses TRBV9 and TRBJ2-5; 9 positions agree with TRBD1. CDR3 length: 16 residues. The V segment lost 0 bases and the J segment 1 base; nucleotides outside the gene matches: 4. CDR1 and CDR2 (germline): SGDLS, YYNGEE. Written as DNA, the CDR3 is TGTGCCAGCAGCGTAGATACAGGGGGCCGCCAAGAGACCCAGTACTTC. This translates into CASSVDTGGRQETQYF.

V and J are TRBV29-1 and TRBJ2-1, with 7 nucleotides matching TRBD1. The junction had 8 bases not matched to a gene; V was cut back by 7 bases and J by 2 bases. The CDR3 is 14 residues long. Germline V gene lookup returns CDR1 SQVTM and CDR2 ANQGSEA. CDR3 protein: CSAPGQRTYNEQFF. The CDR3 nucleotides read TGCAGCGCTCCGGGACAGCGCACCTACAATGAGCAGTTCTTC.

This chain uses TRBV10-1 with TRBJ2-1, with no clear D. This CDR3 has 14 amino acids. CDR1 WNHNN and CDR2 SYGVQD come from the germline V gene (reference sequence). V shed 4 bases and J shed 7 bases, with 14 bases lying between them. The CDR3 spells CASSVGVRGNEQFF. CDR3 coding DNA: TGCGCCAGCAGTGTTGGCGTTCGTGGTAATGAGCAGTTCTTC.

This sequence joins TRBV28 and TRBJ2-3; 10 nucleotides align to TRBD2. Germline assignment: CDR1 MDHEN and CDR2 SYDVKM. Germline trimming cut 5 bases from V and 2 bases from J; bases unmatched to any gene: 7. The CDR3 has 16 amino acids. CDR3 protein: CASSTTSGTYTDTQYF. The CDR3 bases are TGTGCCAGCAGTACAACTAGCGGGACGTACACAGATACGCAGTATTTT.

The V gene is TRBV7-6, the J gene TRBJ2-3, with 10 bases that match TRBD2. The V and J ends lost 1 base and 5 bases, in that order; junction bases with no gene match: 6. From germline, CDR1 is SGHVS and CDR2 FNYEAQ. The CDR3 is 16 amino acids. The CDR3 DNA reads as TGTGCCAGCAGCTTAGAACTAGCGGGGACCCTAGATACGCAGTATTTT. As protein: CASSLELAGTLDTQYF. The full variable domain, in which reference TRBV7-6 and TRBJ2-3 provide the parts outside the CDR3, is GAGVSQSPRYKVTKRGQDVALRCDPISGHVSLYWYRQALGQGPEFLTYFNYEAQQDKSGLPNDRFSAERPEGSISTLTIQRTEQRDSAMYRCASSLELAGTLDTQYFGPGTRLTVL.

The chain couples TRBV7-8 to TRBJ2-5; D is uncertain. The CDR3 length is 13 residues. Trimming removed 1 base at V and 1 base at J, with 4 bases between. Germline CDR1 is SGHVS and CDR2 is FQNEAQ. CDR3 loop: CASSLGAQETQYF. CDR3 coding DNA: TGTGCCAGCAGCTTAGGGGCCCAAGAGACCCAGTACTTC.

J is TRBJ1-2 and V is TRBV28; D perhaps matches TRBD1 (6 bases). CDR3 length: 18 amino acids. Deletions cut 7 bases from V and 4 bases from J, with 28 bases between. Germline CDR1 reads MDHEN; CDR2 reads SYDVKM. The CDR3 sequence is CASTQISGKGEGGYGYTF. In DNA, the CDR3 is TGTGCCAGCACCCAAATTTCGGGGAAAGGGGAAGGGGGCTATGGCTACACCTTC.

The chain links TRBV7-9 to TRBJ2-7; possibly TRBD1 for D (5 bases). V was clipped by 11 bases and J by 2 bases, with 13 bases between them. The CDR3 runs to 12 residues. Germline V CDR1 and CDR2: SEHNR, FQNEAQ (reference sequence). The CDR3 here is CALDTPAYEQYF. CDR3 DNA sequence: TGTGCCCTGGACACCCCTGCCTACGAGCAGTACTTC.

The rearrangement joins TRBV9 to TRBJ2-2; unclear D gene. Germline CDR1 SGDLS, CDR2 YYNGEE. The CDR3 loop spans 12 amino acids. V shed 4 bases and J shed 5 bases, with 6 bases lying between them. CDR3 DNA: TGTGCCAGCAGCTCTCCTACCGGGGAGCTGTTTTTT. Translated: CASSSPTGELFF. The variable domain in full, with the rest retrieved from reference TRBV9 and TRBJ2-2, is DSGVTQTPKHLITATGQRVTLRCSPRSGDLSVYWYQQSLDQGLQFLIQYYNGEERAKGNILERFSAQQFPDLHSELNLSSLELGDSALYFCASSSPTGELFFGEGSRLTVL.

The chain links TRBV7-9 to TRBJ2-3, with D maybe TRBD1 (6 bases). This CDR3 comprises 16 residues. In germline, CDR1 is SEHNR, CDR2 FQNEAQ (reference sequence). V was pared by 5 bases and J by 2 bases, with 17 bases between. CDR3 nucleotides: TGTGCCAGCAGCCCCCAGACAGGAATGACCACAGATACGCAGTATTTT. It codes for CASSPQTGMTTDTQYF.

As concerns this clone: Other DNA sequences in this sample translate to the same CDR3. The V and J genes are TRBV27 and TRBJ1-2; possibly TRBD1 for D (6 bases). In germline, CDR1 is MNHEY, CDR2 SMNVEV (reference sequence). This CDR3 has 13 residues. V lost 3 bases and J lost 2, with 7 bases in between. The CDR3 here is CASSFGQNYGYTF. The CDR3, as DNA: TGTGCCAGCAGTTTCGGACAGAACTATGGCTACACCTTC.

The rearrangement joins TRBV7-9 to TRBJ2-7, with 10 bases fitting TRBD2. This CDR3 region has 16 residues. J gave up 2 bases and V 1 base, and 5 bases lay outside the gene matches. CDR1 is SEHNR, CDR2 FQNEAQ, per germline (reference sequence). The CDR3 sequence is CASSLEASGSPYEQYF. The CDR3 coding sequence is TGTGCCAGCAGCTTAGAAGCTAGCGGGAGTCCCTACGAGCAGTACTTC.

The J gene is TRBJ2-2, the V gene TRBV7-8, with no clear D. This CDR3 has 15 amino acids. Trimming removed 6 bases from V and 7 bases from J, with 18 bases in between. CDR1 SGHVS and CDR2 FQNEAQ come from the germline V gene. For the CDR3, the DNA is TGTGCCAGCAGACGGACGCCAAACTATAGCGGGGAGCTGTTTTTT. This codes for CASRRTPNYSGELFF.